This passage covers 21 T cell receptor beta chains from one sample sequenced in a study of shared clonotypes between healthy human individuals. TCRdb's table, derived via immunoSEQ multiplex PCR, lists solely in-frame clones and lacks some. Found here are about 1 million clones, roughly 80% of them singletons; the top ten hold 1.4%. Sequencing was done on a sample of memory CD4+ T cells sorted from blood. The subset here: CD45RA-negative fraction. Receptor source: a man between 18 and 35 years old in good health.

The V gene is TRBV7-2, the J gene TRBJ2-3; no firm D call. Germline CDR1 SGHTA, CDR2 FQGNSA. Trimming left V 5 bases short and J 14 bases short, with 17 bases between. The CDR3 has 12 amino acids. The CDR3 here is CASSHLGSWGYF. In nucleotides, the CDR3 is TGTGCCAGCAGCCATCTCGGCAGCTGGGGGTATTTT. Complete variable domain (other parts from reference TRBV7-2 and TRBJ2-3): GAGVSQSPSNKVTEKGKDVELRCDPISGHTALYWYRQSLGQGLEFLIYFQGNSAPDKSGLPSDRFSAERTGGSVSTLTIQRTQQEDSAVYLCASSHLGSWGYFGPGTRLTVL.

V gene TRBV27 combines with J gene TRBJ1-5; a weak D match, TRBD1 (5 bases). Trimming took 9 bases from V and 5 from J, leaving 14 bases between them. In germline, CDR1 is MNHEY, CDR2 SMNVEV (reference sequence). The CDR3 consists of 13 residues. The CDR3 here is CASSRVGDQPQHF. CDR3 nucleotides: TGTGCCAGTAGCAGGGTGGGCGATCAGCCCCAGCATTTT.

The rearrangement links TRBV30 to TRBJ2-1; D may be TRBD2 (5 bases). The V gene's germline CDR1 is GTSNPN and CDR2 SVGIG (reference sequence). This CDR3 comprises 14 residues. With 4 bases removed from V and 0 bases from J, the gap between germline ends came to 10 bases. As DNA, the CDR3 is TGTGCCTGGAACGAGGGCCACTCCTACAATGAGCAGTTCTTC. This gives the protein CAWNEGHSYNEQFF.

This clone showed up just a few times. The V gene is TRBV30, the J gene TRBJ1-1; D unresolved. V lost 1 base, J lost 7 bases, and 10 bases lay in between. CDR3 size: 12 residues. From germline, CDR1 is GTSNPN and CDR2 SVGIG (reference sequence). The chain's CDR3 is CAWSGLGGEAFF. The CDR3 DNA is TGTGCCTGGAGTGGGCTTGGTGGTGAAGCTTTCTTT.

This sequence joins TRBV2 and TRBJ1-4; D unclear. Trimming cost V 1 base and J 7 bases, with 10 bases left between them. The CDR3 consists of 14 residues. Looked up from germline, CDR1 is SNHLY and CDR2 is FYNNEI. The CDR3 bases are TGTGCCAGCAGTGAAGGCGGCGGGATTGAAAAACTGTTTTTT. Translation: CASSEGGGIEKLFF.

This chain uses TRBV2 with TRBJ1-5; D may be TRBD1 (5 bases). The V and J ends lost 6 bases and 1 base respectively, with 7 bases between them. The germline V gene encodes CDR1 SNHLY and CDR2 FYNNEI. CDR3 length: 13 amino acids. CDR3 sequence reads: CASSWDSNQPQHF. The CDR3 DNA follows: TGTGCCAGCAGCTGGGACAGCAATCAGCCCCAGCATTTT.

This clone was counted a single time. V usage is TRBV6-1 and J usage is TRBJ1-5, with D uncertain. This CDR3 is 16 amino acids long. Germline-derived CDR1 and CDR2 are MNHNS and SASEGT. V was pared by 4 bases and J by 4 bases, with 17 bases between. The CDR3 sequence: CASSGLGSRVNQPQHF. The CDR3 bases are TGTGCCAGCAGTGGATTGGGATCCCGGGTAAATCAGCCCCAGCATTTT.

Details on this clone: Sequence at one end of the junction differs from germline and may be a read error. This sequence joins TRBV6-4 and TRBJ2-3; 11 bases are shared with TRBD2. Per the germline V gene, CDR1 is MRHNA and CDR2 is SNTAGT. The CDR3 runs 15 residues. Written as DNA, the CDR3 is TGTGCCAGCAGTCACTCTAGCGGGGGGACAGATACGCAGTATTTT. Protein product: CASSHSSGGTDTQYF.

The gene calls are TRBV7-3 and TRBJ2-7; no definite D call. The V gene's germline CDR1 is SGHTA and CDR2 FQGTGA. Trimming cost V 1 base and J 6 bases, with 10 bases left between them. The length of the CDR3 is 13 residues. The CDR3 spells CASSLRGWGEQYF. CDR3 DNA sequence: TGTGCCAGCAGCTTAAGAGGATGGGGCGAGCAGTACTTC. Full variable domain (outside the CDR3, taken from reference TRBV7-3 and TRBJ2-7): GAGVSQTPSNKVTEKGKYVELRCDPISGHTALYWYRQSLGQGPEFLIYFQGTGAADDSGLPNDRFFAVRPEGSVSTLKIQRTERGDSAVYLCASSLRGWGEQYFGPGTRLTVT.

V and J are TRBV7-2 and TRBJ2-1; D gene ambiguous. The V gene lost 1 base and the J gene lost 4 bases, with 11 bases spanning the gap. Per germline, CDR1 SGHTA and CDR2 FQGNSA. The CDR3 runs to 15 residues. The CDR3 DNA follows: TGTGCCAGCAGCTTAGTTAGTCGCTCTTACAATGAGCAGTTCTTC. Amino acids: CASSLVSRSYNEQFF.

J is TRBJ2-7 and V is TRBV7-2, with a weak D call TRBD2 (5 bases). The germline CDR1 and CDR2 sequences are SGHTA and FQGNSA. V dropped 1 base and J dropped 4 bases, with 14 bases sitting between them. This CDR3 region has 15 residues. Written as DNA, the CDR3 is TGTGCCAGCAGCTTAGGCGGGCCTGGAGGTTACGAGCAGTACTTC. Translated, it gives CASSLGGPGGYEQYF.

V gene TRBV29-1 combines with J gene TRBJ1-1, with D maybe TRBD1 (6 bases). Germline CDR1 and CDR2: SQVTM and ANQGSEA. Trimming removed 8 bases from V and 1 base from J, with 14 bases in between. The CDR3 loop spans 13 amino acids. The CDR3 sequence: CSSYTGRNTEAFF. CDR3 coding DNA: TGCAGCTCTTATACAGGGAGGAACACTGAAGCTTTCTTT. The full variable domain, its missing parts supplied by reference TRBV29-1 and TRBJ1-1, is SAVISQKPSRDICQRGTSLTIQCQVDSQVTMMFWYRQQPGQSLTLIATANQGSEATYESGFVIDKFPISRPNLTFSTLTVSNMSPEDSSIYLCSSYTGRNTEAFFGQGTRLTVV.

The CDR3 coding sequence is TGCGCCAGCAGCTTCCCCAGCTCCTACGAGCAGTACTTC. Its protein product is CASSFPSSYEQYF. The chain has TRBV5-1 and TRBJ2-7; D ambiguous. This CDR3 contains 13 residues. Trimming removed 2 bases at V and 0 bases at J, with 6 bases between. CDR1 and CDR2 (germline): SGHRS, YFSETQ.

V usage is TRBV14 and J usage is TRBJ1-3; no clear D gene. Germline V CDR1 and CDR2: SGHDN, FVKESK. V was trimmed by 0 bases and J by 0 bases, leaving 12 bases between them. This CDR3 contains 17 residues. CDR3: CASSQERVGFSGNTIYF. The CDR3 nucleotides are TGTGCCAGCAGCCAAGAACGGGTTGGGTTCTCTGGAAACACCATATATTTT.

This clone was seen more than once but under ten times. V is TRBV2 and J is TRBJ1-1; 9 bases fit TRBD1. V gave up 4 bases and J gave up 1 base; unmatched junction bases: 4. CDR3 size: 15 residues. Germline V gene data show CDR1 as SNHLY and CDR2 as FYNNEI. CDR3 sequence reads: CASSGGGQGNTEAFF. The DNA of the CDR3 is TGTGCCAGCAGTGGTGGGGGACAGGGGAACACTGAAGCTTTCTTT.

This chain joins TRBV29-1 and TRBJ2-5, with 8 bases aligning to TRBD1. The J segment lost 4 bases and the V segment lost 4 bases, leaving 5 bases of the junction unmatched. Germline V CDR1 and CDR2: SQVTM, ANQGSEA. This CDR3 spans 13 amino acids. CDR3 in DNA: TGCAGCGTTGCACGGACAGGGCGAGAGACCCAGTACTTC. Protein product: CSVARTGRETQYF.

This chain connects TRBV19 to TRBJ1-1; no definite D call. The CDR3 loop spans 11 amino acids. From germline, CDR1 is LNHDA and CDR2 SQIVND (reference sequence). Trimming left V 5 bases short and J 7 bases short, with 8 bases between. Written as DNA, the CDR3 is TGTGCCAGTAGTTGGTGGGGTGAAGCTTTCTTT. This encodes CASSWWGEAFF.

This chain joins TRBV9 and TRBJ2-5, with D uncertain. Trimming pared 4 bases from V and 5 bases from J, leaving 12 bases between. Germline CDR1 is SGDLS and CDR2 is YYNGEE. The CDR3 has 13 amino acids. CDR3 sequence (DNA): TGTGCCAGCAGCAAGGGCCCGTGGGAGACCCAGTACTTC. It specifies CASSKGPWETQYF.

On this clone itself: Other DNA sequences in this specimen translate into the identical CDR3. V is TRBV28 and J is TRBJ1-1, with a possible D match to TRBD1 (5 bases). CDR3 length: 12 residues. Germline CDR1 MDHEN, CDR2 SYDVKM. V lost 8 bases and J 5 bases, leaving 12 bases between the germline ends. For the CDR3, the DNA is TGTGCCAGCCGGGACCAGAGGACTGAAGCTTTCTTT. Residues: CASRDQRTEAFF. Full variable domain (outside the CDR3, taken from reference TRBV28 and TRBJ1-1): DVKVTQSSRYLVKRTGEKVFLECVQDMDHENMFWYRQDPGLGLRLIYFSYDVKMKEKGDIPEGYSVSREKKERFSLILESASTNQTSMYLCASRDQRTEAFFGQGTRLTVV.

This clone was detected once. The chain uses TRBV30 and TRBJ2-1; 11 bases fit TRBD2. The CDR3 length is 19 residues. Germline CDR1 reads GTSNPN; CDR2 reads SVGIG (reference sequence). V dropped 2 bases and J dropped 9; count of bases not matched to a gene: 21. In DNA, the CDR3 is TGTGCCTGGAGTATAAGAGGCGGGGGGACTAGCGGCCTAAGGGGTGAGCAGTTCTTC. It codes for CAWSIRGGGTSGLRGEQFF.

This chain connects TRBV6-4 to TRBJ1-5, with a tentative D call TRBD1 (5 bases). The CDR3 length is 15 residues. The V end was cut by 6 bases, the J end by 7 bases, with 19 bases between. In germline, CDR1 is MRHNA, CDR2 SNTAGT. The DNA of the CDR3 is TGTGCCAGCAGGGAGGGGCTCACGGGGAACCAGCCCCAGCATTTT. It specifies CASREGLTGNQPQHF.